These T cell receptor beta chains were read from a single sample in a study of blood T cells in healthy people across ages. One entry per CDR3 protein, called by TCRdb with MiXCR from the 5' RACE reads. The data show 800,000 or so distinct CDR3 sequences, with less than 60% seen just once and 18% held by the top ten. Input material: blood. The receptors come from an elderly man in good health. Each CDR3 is given with its conserved first and last residue. Fields, in order: J gene, V gene, CDR3 protein.

J: TRBJ2-7
V: TRBV7-9
CDR3: CASSLRQGWYF

J: TRBJ1-4
V: TRBV27
CDR3: CASSLILGQGGPGKLFF

J: TRBJ2-7
V: TRBV6-2/TRBV6-3
CDR3: CASTLGQVSYEQYF

J: TRBJ2-3
V: TRBV6-4
CDR3: CASSATIRRRTDTQYF

J: TRBJ2-3
V: TRBV10-3
CDR3: CAISGETSGNPTDTQYF

J: TRBJ2-1
V: TRBV29-1
CDR3: CSVLRQGRGMPYNEQFF

J: TRBJ2-1
V: TRBV6-6
CDR3: CASTEGRVYNEQFF

J: TRBJ2-1
V: TRBV10-1
CDR3: CASSRTFNGEQFF

J: TRBJ2-1
V: TRBV29-1
CDR3: CSVFLAGGPNEQFF

J: TRBJ2-3
V: TRBV7-8
CDR3: CASSFPPGGRTDTQYF

J: TRBJ2-3
V: TRBV5-1
CDR3: CASRTAGLTDTQYF

J: TRBJ1-2
V: TRBV11-1
CDR3: CASSLGGQGLRGYTF

J: TRBJ2-1
V: TRBV7-9
CDR3: CASSSLDRTSPYNEQFF

J: TRBJ2-5
V: TRBV12-3/TRBV12-4
CDR3: CASSSRGGDYETQYF

J: TRBJ2-7
V: TRBV6-6
CDR3: CASSWDGGEQYF

J: TRBJ2-7
V: TRBV7-9
CDR3: CASSSNEQYF

J: TRBJ1-1
V: TRBV10-1
CDR3: CASSESTVANTEAFF

J: TRBJ2-7
V: TRBV14
CDR3: CASSPGTSGRRYYEQYF

J: TRBJ2-1
V: TRBV18
CDR3: CASSAGQSLINEQFF

J: TRBJ2-3
V: TRBV7-9
CDR3: CASSANRGPDTQYF

J: TRBJ2-1
V: TRBV20-1
CDR3: CSARDRSGGSSYNEQFF

J: TRBJ2-3
V: TRBV7-7
CDR3: CASSLHQTAGDEQYF

J: TRBJ2-2
V: TRBV7-2
CDR3: CASSLDRRSGPAGELFF

J: TRBJ1-5
V: TRBV6-2/TRBV6-3
CDR3: CASSYSRTSGQPQHF

J: TRBJ2-1
V: TRBV29-1
CDR3: CSVGPYNEQFF

J: TRBJ2-2
V: TRBV12-3/TRBV12-4
CDR3: CASSLRTDNTGELFF

J: TRBJ2-5
V: TRBV10-3
CDR3: CAISEPRETQYF

J: TRBJ2-7
V: TRBV7-6
CDR3: CAGAGEGSYEQYF

J: TRBJ2-5
V: TRBV12-3/TRBV12-4
CDR3: CASGPGVGHQETQYF

J: TRBJ2-1
V: TRBV20-1
CDR3: CSARNQDGRFYNEQFF